Each of the 15 T cell receptor beta chains below was sequenced from the same sample in a study of T cell repertoires in cytomegalovirus infection (dated 2019 in TCRdb). The sequencer listed for this sample is Illumina HiSeq 1500. Clones were called with MiXCR by TCRdb after fastp trimmed the public reads at Q25, and only in-frame beta chains were retained. All rows with the same CDR3 protein become a single entry with the most common DNA and genes. This sample comprises approximately 180,000 distinct CDR3 sequences, about 18% of them detected only once. The ten largest clones add up to 20% to 25% of the sample. Sequencing was performed on CD8+ T cells from PBMCs. The receptors shown here come from a human donor in good health (CMV status not recorded). Some clones in this sample may be carry-over from other donors' samples.

The chain is built from TRBV28 and TRBJ1-2; D remains unclear. Trimming took off 1 base at V and 7 bases at J, with 10 bases between the two ends. Germline assignment: CDR1 MDHEN and CDR2 SYDVKM. The CDR3 length is 13 residues. This CDR3 is CASSLFGGGGYTF. For the CDR3, the DNA is TGTGCCAGCAGTTTATTCGGTGGAGGTGGCTACACCTTC.

This chain uses TRBV6-1 with TRBJ2-1; TRBD1 agrees at 11 bases. CDR1 MNHNS and CDR2 SASEGT come from the germline V gene. The CDR3 length is 15 residues. V shed 4 bases, J shed 7 bases, and the junction held 6 bases outside the gene matches. In DNA form, the CDR3 reads TGTGCCAGCAGTGTAAGGACAGGGGGCTGGAATGAGCAGTTCTTC. Translating gives CASSVRTGGWNEQFF.

This clonotype was counted many times. This chain connects TRBV12-3 or TRBV12-4 to TRBJ2-3, with D tentatively TRBD2 (5 bases). This CDR3 spans 14 amino acids. Trimming shortened V by 5 bases and J by 0 bases, and 9 bases separated the two germline ends. The CDR3 reads CASSRRGSTDTQYF. The DNA of the CDR3 is TGTGCCAGCAGTCGCCGCGGGAGCACAGATACGCAGTATTTT.

This clonotype turned up a few times. The V gene is TRBV7-9, the J gene TRBJ1-1, with 8 bases identical to TRBD1. Unmatched junction bases numbered 9, after V lost 5 bases and J lost 4 bases. CDR3 length: 15 amino acids. The V gene's germline CDR1 is SEHNR and CDR2 FQNEAQ (reference sequence). CDR3 in amino acids: CASSADRARGTEAFF. The CDR3 DNA reads as TGTGCCAGCAGCGCGGACAGGGCGCGCGGCACTGAAGCTTTCTTT.

Many counts were recorded for this clonotype. The genes are TRBV7-8 and TRBJ2-4; D assignment may be TRBD1 or TRBD2 (6 bases each). V was shortened by 1 base and J by 1 base, with 20 bases between the two germline ends. The CDR3 totals 19 residues. From germline, CDR1 is SGHVS and CDR2 FQNEAQ. CDR3 sequence (DNA): TGTGCCAGCAGCTTAGGGGGGGCGGTGTCGATGGTGGCCAAAAACATTCAGTACTTC. Amino acid sequence: CASSLGGAVSMVAKNIQYF. The full variable domain, with the rest looked up from reference TRBV7-8 and TRBJ2-4, is GAGVSQSPRYKVAKRGQDVALRCDPISGHVSLFWYQQALGQGPEFLTYFQNEAQLDKSGLPSDRFFAERPEGSVSTLKIQRTQQEDSAVYLCASSLGGAVSMVAKNIQYFGAGTRLSVL.

This clonotype was found a few times. The V call is TRBV29-1, the J call TRBJ2-5, with 7 bases identical to TRBD2. V lost 0 bases, J lost 0 bases, and 10 bases stayed unmatched. Germline values: CDR1 SQVTM, CDR2 ANQGSEA. The CDR3 contains 17 residues. This CDR3 is CSVEDPNSGSDQETQYF. The DNA for the CDR3 is TGCAGCGTTGAAGACCCCAATAGCGGGTCGGACCAAGAGACCCAGTACTTC.

This clonotype appeared many times. The V gene is TRBV7-8, the J gene TRBJ2-3; 9 bases match TRBD1. Germline CDR1 and CDR2: SGHVS and FQNEAQ. The V and J ends lost 6 bases and 2 bases, in that order; junction bases with no gene match: 6. The length of the CDR3 is 15 residues. CDR3 sequence reads: CASSQEQGATDTQYF. The CDR3 nucleotides are TGTGCCAGCAGTCAAGAACAGGGGGCCACAGATACGCAGTATTTT.

This clonotype was recorded a few times. The CDR3 DNA sequence: TGTGCCAGCAGTTCCGGGACAGGGGGAAACTATGGCTACACCTTC. It specifies CASSSGTGGNYGYTF. V gene TRBV12-3 or TRBV12-4 combines with J gene TRBJ1-2, with TRBD1 identical over 11 bases. J lost 2 bases, V lost 4 bases, and 3 bases had no gene match. There are 15 residues in the CDR3.

The J gene is TRBJ2-3, the V gene TRBV28, with D uncertain. This CDR3 contains 15 residues. Trimming shortened V by 1 base and J by 1 base, and 9 bases separated the two germline ends. Per germline, CDR1 MDHEN and CDR2 SYDVKM. CDR3 DNA: TGTGCCAGCAGTTTATATGGGGTTCGCACAGATACGCAGTATTTT. It yields the protein CASSLYGVRTDTQYF.

This clonotype was observed a handful of times. The chain couples TRBV7-9 to TRBJ2-5; 7 bases agree with TRBD1. Germline V CDR1 and CDR2: SEHNR, FQNEAQ (reference sequence). The CDR3 totals 16 residues. J gave up 1 base and V 7 bases, and 12 bases lay outside the gene matches. CDR3 sequence: CASTSPVRGPQETQYF. CDR3 DNA: TGTGCCAGCACCTCCCCGGTGAGGGGGCCCCAAGAGACCCAGTACTTC.

The chain links TRBV7-6 to TRBJ2-1, with D perhaps TRBD1 (7 bases). This CDR3 is 15 amino acids long. Trimming stripped 0 bases from V and 6 bases from J, with 12 bases between. Germline CDR1 SGHVS, CDR2 FNYEAQ. CDR3 sequence (DNA): TGTGCCAGCAGCTTAGCTGGAGGGGGCTTCAATGAGCAGTTCTTC. It is translated as CASSLAGGGFNEQFF. Based on the CDR3 plus reference TRBV7-6 and TRBJ2-1, the full variable domain is GAGVSQSPRYKVTKRGQDVALRCDPISGHVSLYWYRQALGQGPEFLTYFNYEAQQDKSGLPNDRFSAERPEGSISTLTIQRTEQRDSAMYRCASSLAGGGFNEQFFGPGTRLTVL.

The chain recombines TRBV9 with TRBJ2-1; possible D gene TRBD1, 5 bases. V gave up 0 bases and J gave up 0 bases, with 7 bases separating them. CDR1 and CDR2 from the germline V gene are SGDLS and YYNGEE. CDR3 size: 15 residues. This CDR3 is CASSVEGDSYNEQFF. The DNA for the CDR3 is TGTGCCAGCAGCGTAGAAGGGGACTCCTACAATGAGCAGTTCTTC.

The chain is built from TRBV11-2 and TRBJ2-3, with 9 bases aligning to TRBD2. Germline V gene lookup returns CDR1 SGHAT and CDR2 FQNNGV. CDR3 length: 16 amino acids. Trimming took 0 bases from V and 3 from J; bases not matched to a gene: 4. The CDR3 here is CASSLELAGLTDTQYF. In DNA form, the CDR3 reads TGTGCCAGCAGCTTAGAGCTAGCGGGGTTGACAGATACGCAGTATTTT. The variable domain in full, with the rest retrieved from reference TRBV11-2 and TRBJ2-3, is EAGVAQSPRYKIIEKRQSVAFWCNPISGHATLYWYQQILGQGPKLLIQFQNNGVVDDSQLPKDRFSAERLKGVDSTLKIQPAKLEDSAVYLCASSLELAGLTDTQYFGPGTRLTVL.

This clonotype occurred a few times. This chain joins TRBV6-2 or TRBV6-3 and TRBJ1-1; 7 bases agree with TRBD1. Germline CDR1 and CDR2: MNHEY and SVGEGT. The CDR3 runs 16 residues. Trimming removed 4 bases from V and 4 bases from J; junction bases left unmatched: 12. The CDR3 loop is CASSSTTGTEGTEAFF. CDR3 sequence (DNA): TGTGCCAGCAGTTCCACGACAGGGACGGAGGGCACTGAAGCTTTCTTT.

The V and J genes are TRBV7-6 and TRBJ2-1; D may be TRBD1 or TRBD2 (5 bases each). Germline CDR1 reads SGHVS; CDR2 reads FNYEAQ. Trimming took off 0 bases at V and 7 bases at J, with 7 bases between the two ends. This CDR3 contains 13 residues. The CDR3 here is CASSLAGRNEQFF. CDR3 bases: TGTGCCAGCAGCTTAGCGGGACGGAATGAGCAGTTCTTC.